A selection of T cell receptor beta chains follows, all from one sample in a study of blood T cell repertoires in COVID-19. Clones were sequenced by immunoSEQ multiplex PCR, and TCRdb holds only the in-frame ones, with some missing. In the table there are about 88,000 clones, around 88% of which are singletons. Sequencing input: peripheral blood. These receptors were obtained from an older woman with COVID-19, enrolled during active disease. The CDR3 runs from the conserved cysteine through the conserved F or W. The D gene is left open where the match is weak. Clone size is not always given. Where it is, it says once, few, many or a class for expanded clones.

v_gene: TRBV11-2
d_gene: TRBD1
j_gene: TRBJ1-4
len: 15
abundance: -
CDR3nt: TGTGCCAGCAGCACGACAGGGGGACGTAATGAAAAACTGTTTTTT
CDR3aa: CASSTTGGRNEKLFF

v_gene: TRBV30
d_gene: -
j_gene: TRBJ1-2
len: 14
abundance: -
CDR3nt: TGTGCCTGGAACAGGCGCCCCCCTAACTATGGCTACACCTTC
CDR3aa: CAWNRRPPNYGYTF

v_gene: TRBV12-3/TRBV12-4
d_gene: -
j_gene: TRBJ1-3
len: 12
abundance: -
CDR3nt: TGTGCCAGCAGGTTCGCTGGAAACACCATATATTTT
CDR3aa: CASRFAGNTIYF

v_gene: TRBV28
d_gene: TRBD1
j_gene: TRBJ1-4
len: 18
abundance: -
CDR3nt: TGTGCCAGCAGTTTCTCCCCCGGGACAGGGACGTCTAATGAAAAACTGTTTTTT
CDR3aa: CASSFSPGTGTSNEKLFF

v_gene: TRBV23-1
d_gene: TRBD1
j_gene: TRBJ1-5
len: 19
abundance: -
CDR3nt: TGCGCCAGCAGTCAACGACGCCCCGGGGACAGGGGTCCCAATCAGCCCCAGCATTTT
CDR3aa: CASSQRRPGDRGPNQPQHF

v_gene: TRBV6-1
d_gene: TRBD1
j_gene: TRBJ1-2
len: 13
abundance: -
CDR3nt: TGTGCCAGCAGTGAATCGGGACAGTATGGCTACACCTTC
CDR3aa: CASSESGQYGYTF

v_gene: TRBV5-1
d_gene: TRBD1
j_gene: TRBJ2-3
len: 16
abundance: -
CDR3nt: TGCGCCAGCAGCCCGGGACAGGGTGGCAGCACAGATACGCAGTATTTT
CDR3aa: CASSPGQGGSTDTQYF

v_gene: TRBV12-3/TRBV12-4
d_gene: -
j_gene: TRBJ2-1
len: 12
abundance: -
CDR3nt: TGTGCCAGCAGTTTTGCGAGAGAAAACCAGTTCTTC
CDR3aa: CASSFARENQFF

v_gene: TRBV30
d_gene: -
j_gene: TRBJ1-6
len: 14
abundance: -
CDR3nt: TGTGCCTGGTCTAGCGGACAAAGAGGTTCACCCCTCCACTTT
CDR3aa: CAWSSGQRGSPLHF

v_gene: TRBV30
d_gene: TRBD1
j_gene: TRBJ2-7
len: 12
abundance: once
CDR3nt: TGTGCCTGGAGTGCAGGGACAGTGGGGCAGTACTTC
CDR3aa: CAWSAGTVGQYF

v_gene: TRBV2
d_gene: -
j_gene: TRBJ2-1
len: 14
abundance: -
CDR3nt: TGTGCCAGCCAGGGTTTAAGGACAGTCAATGAGCAGTTCTTC
CDR3aa: CASQGLRTVNEQFF

v_gene: TRBV10-1
d_gene: -
j_gene: TRBJ1-2
len: 12
abundance: few
CDR3nt: TGCGCCAGCAGGGCCGGGATGGAGGGCTACACCTTC
CDR3aa: CASRAGMEGYTF

v_gene: TRBV18
d_gene: -
j_gene: TRBJ1-3
len: 14
abundance: -
CDR3nt: TGTGCCAGCTCACCATCAGACTCTGGAAACACCATATATTTT
CDR3aa: CASSPSDSGNTIYF

v_gene: TRBV3-1/TRBV3-2
d_gene: TRBD1
j_gene: TRBJ1-4
len: 14
abundance: -
CDR3nt: TGTGCCAGCAGCCTTCGACAGGGGAATGAAAAACTGTTTTTT
CDR3aa: CASSLRQGNEKLFF

v_gene: TRBV15
d_gene: -
j_gene: TRBJ1-3
len: 14
abundance: once
CDR3nt: TGTGCCACCAGCAGAGGTCGACAGGGAAACACCATATATTTT
CDR3aa: CATSRGRQGNTIYF

v_gene: TRBV2
d_gene: TRBD1
j_gene: TRBJ1-5
len: 17
abundance: once
CDR3nt: TGTGCCAGCAGAAGCACAGGGGGCCTCTCTACAAATCAGCCCCAGCATTTT
CDR3aa: CASRSTGGLSTNQPQHF

v_gene: TRBV5-1
d_gene: -
j_gene: TRBJ2-6
len: 16
abundance: -
CDR3nt: TGCGCCAGCAGCGATGGACAAATCTCTGGGGCCAACGTCCTGACTTTC
CDR3aa: CASSDGQISGANVLTF

v_gene: TRBV28
d_gene: -
j_gene: TRBJ1-1
len: 14
abundance: -
CDR3nt: TGTGCCAGCAGTTTTCTGGGGGGGGTGACTGAAGCTTTCTTT
CDR3aa: CASSFLGGVTEAFF

v_gene: TRBV29-1
d_gene: TRBD1
j_gene: TRBJ2-1
len: 10
abundance: -
CDR3nt: TGCAGCGTTGAAACAGGGGACCTGTTCTTC
CDR3aa: CSVETGDLFF

v_gene: TRBV5-5
d_gene: TRBD2
j_gene: TRBJ2-7
len: 13
abundance: -
CDR3nt: TGTGCCAGCAGCCCGACATCGGGGGGGCAGCAGTACTTC
CDR3aa: CASSPTSGGQQYF

v_gene: TRBV5-1
d_gene: TRBD1
j_gene: TRBJ1-2
len: 14
abundance: -
CDR3nt: TGCGCCAGCAGCTCACAGGGGATTGACTATGGCTACACCTTC
CDR3aa: CASSSQGIDYGYTF